This section outlines one T cell receptor beta chain sequence together with its context. Its antigen is unidentified. The data derive from a study of cytomegalovirus exposure and HLA in healthy donors. Across the whole study: Ancestry clustering placed around four fifths of 350 to 500 genotyped donors in the Caucasian-associated cluster. Study conclusions and caveats: Clonal expansion was found to be greater in HLA-associated TCR beta chains than in equally common others in a later analysis. Per a later analysis, 15,000 to 20,000 TCR beta sequences showed association with HLA alleles at 0.05 false discovery rate. Later analysis placed DRB1 highest and HLA-C lowest in TCR association rates, which differed by HLA locus.

The CDR3 has 17 amino acids. V gave up 0 bases and J gave up 6 bases; unmatched junction bases: 7. Germline V gene sequence: CDR1 MGHRA, CDR2 YSYEKL. Vbeta (60) and Jbeta (13) primers were used in the PCR. TCRdb's table, derived via immunoSEQ multiplex PCR, lists solely in-frame clones and lacks some. In the table there are roughly 100,000 clones, roughly 82% of which are singletons. The chain couples TRBV4-1 to TRBJ2-3; 12 bases are shared with TRBD2. The receptor was derived from a woman aged 45-65 years in good health and CMV-seropositive. Material: PBMCs. The DNA for the CDR3 is TGCGCCAGCAGCCAAGATGCTAGCGGGGGGGCATCGGATACGCAGTATTTT. Protein product: CASSQDASGGASDTQYF.